These 15 T cell receptor beta chains came from one sample sequenced in a study of cytomegalovirus exposure and HLA in healthy donors. The PCR made use of 60 Vbeta and 13 Jbeta primers. TCRdb keeps only in-frame clones here, not all; method: immunoSEQ multiplex PCR. Here the sample spans under 250,000 clones, around 77% being singletons. Sequenced input: PBMCs. These receptors all stem from a young woman in good health and CMV-seronegative.

The rearrangement joins TRBV5-1 to TRBJ2-7, with 8 bases fitting TRBD2. This CDR3 spans 16 amino acids. The V gene's germline CDR1 is SGHRS and CDR2 YFSETQ. The V and J ends lost 1 base and 2 bases, in that order; junction bases with no gene match: 8. The CDR3 DNA is TGCGCCAGCAGCTTGTCGGGAGGGGAGGGAACCTACGAGCAGTACTTC. This codes for CASSLSGGEGTYEQYF. Full variable domain (rest looked up from reference TRBV5-1 and TRBJ2-7): KAGVTQTPRYLIKTRGQQVTLSCSPISGHRSVSWYQQTPGQGLQFLFEYFSETQRNKGNFPGRFSGRQFSNSRSEMNVSTLELGDSALYLCASSLSGGEGTYEQYFGPGTRLTVT.

The V and J genes are TRBV18 and TRBJ1-1, with D unresolved. The germline V gene has CDR1 KGHSH and CDR2 LQKENI. Deletions cut 7 bases from V and 0 bases from J, with 6 bases between. This CDR3 has 12 residues. In DNA, the CDR3 is TGTGCCAGCTTCACAATGAACACTGAAGCTTTCTTT. Amino acid sequence: CASFTMNTEAFF.

This sequence joins TRBV5-1 and TRBJ1-3; TRBD1 matches at 7 bases. The V gene end was trimmed by 4 bases and the J gene end by 4 bases; junction bases not matched to a gene: 14. The germline V gene has CDR1 SGHRS and CDR2 YFSETQ. This CDR3 has 17 amino acids. CDR3 sequence reads: CASSQTFTGTEGNTIYF. CDR3 coding DNA: TGCGCCAGCAGCCAAACTTTCACCGGGACAGAAGGAAACACCATATATTTT.

V gene TRBV30 combines with J gene TRBJ1-6, with TRBD1 as a possible D gene (6 bases). Deletions cut 4 bases from V and 8 bases from J, with 21 bases between. The CDR3 is 16 amino acids. Germline CDR1 and CDR2: GTSNPN and SVGIG (reference sequence). As DNA, the CDR3 is TGTGCCTGGAACCCCCTTGGAACAGGGCGTGATTCACCCCTCCACTTT. Translation: CAWNPLGTGRDSPLHF.

The chain has TRBV18 and TRBJ2-1; weak D call: TRBD2 (7 bases). The CDR3 is 17 amino acids. Trimming left V 6 bases short and J 0 bases short, with 18 bases between. Germline loops: CDR1 KGHSH, CDR2 LQKENI. The CDR3 spells CASSKVWGGASYNEQFF. CDR3 DNA sequence: TGTGCCAGCTCTAAAGTGTGGGGGGGCGCCTCCTACAATGAGCAGTTCTTC.

Only one count was recorded for this clone. This sequence joins TRBV5-1 and TRBJ1-3; tentative D call: TRBD1 (6 bases). CDR1 is SGHRS and CDR2 is YFSETQ in the germline V gene. The CDR3 is 16 residues long. Between the trimmed V and J ends, which lost 4 bases and 4 bases, there was a span of 18 bases. The CDR3 spells CASSPDPDREGNTIYF. The CDR3 nucleotides read TGCGCCAGCAGCCCCGACCCGGACAGAGAAGGAAACACCATATATTTT.

The rearrangement links TRBV9 to TRBJ2-1; D may be TRBD1 (6 bases). Per the germline V gene, CDR1 is SGDLS and CDR2 is YYNGEE. CDR3 length: 17 residues. Trimming removed 1 base at V and 10 bases at J, with 24 bases between. DNA of the CDR3: TGTGCCAGCAGCGTAAGGGGGTCTTTATCGGGCCAATTGGAGCAGTTCTTC. Encoded protein: CASSVRGSLSGQLEQFF.

The chain recombines TRBV5-4 with TRBJ2-1; 10 nucleotides line up with TRBD2. The CDR3 has 16 residues. Germline loops: CDR1 SGHNT, CDR2 YYREEE (reference sequence). V shed 4 bases and J 4 bases; nucleotides not matched to a gene: 8. The CDR3 reads CASSREAGGTYNEQFF. For the CDR3, the DNA is TGTGCCAGCAGCCGCGAAGCGGGGGGGACGTACAATGAGCAGTTCTTC.

This chain links TRBV11-2 with TRBJ2-3, with 11 nucleotides matching TRBD2. This CDR3 is built from 18 residues. Germline values: CDR1 SGHAT, CDR2 FQNNGV. With V trimmed by 1 base and J by 5 bases, 11 bases remained unmatched. CDR3 DNA sequence: TGTGCCAGCAGCTTAGGAGGATTAGCGGGGGGGCGGGGAGATACGCAGTATTTT. Its protein product is CASSLGGLAGGRGDTQYF.

The chain uses TRBV10-1 and TRBJ1-3; D is undetermined. There are 16 residues in the CDR3. Germline V gene lookup returns CDR1 WNHNN and CDR2 SYGVQD (reference sequence). Trimming removed 4 bases from V and 3 bases from J, with 16 bases in between. CDR3 in amino acids: CASSAVIRPGGNTIYF. CDR3 in DNA: TGCGCCAGCAGTGCAGTGATACGGCCAGGTGGAAACACCATATATTTT.

This clone appeared once. V usage is TRBV10-3 and J usage is TRBJ2-2; 14 bases agree with TRBD2. V lost 3 bases to trimming and J lost 6 bases; unmatched junction nucleotides: 3. The CDR3 spans 16 residues. Looked up from germline, CDR1 is ENHRY and CDR2 is SYGVKD. The DNA for the CDR3 is TGTGCCATCAGTGAAGGGACTAGCGGGAGAGCCGGGGAGCTGTTTTTT. Its translation: CAISEGTSGRAGELFF.

V usage is TRBV6-5 and J usage is TRBJ2-5, with a tentative D call TRBD2 (6 bases). CDR3 size: 15 residues. CDR1 MNHEY and CDR2 SVGAGI come from the germline V gene. V dropped 3 bases and J dropped 8 bases, with 19 bases sitting between them. In DNA form, the CDR3 reads TGTGCCAGCAGTTATGGTGTGACTAGTTCCACCACCCAGTACTTC. Translating gives CASSYGVTSSTTQYF.

This chain joins TRBV6-5 and TRBJ1-1; D ambiguous. Per the germline V gene, CDR1 is MNHEY and CDR2 is SVGAGI. CDR3 size: 10 residues. The V and J ends lost 6 bases and 3 bases respectively, with 2 bases between them. In DNA, the CDR3 is TGTGCCAGCAGCTACACTGAAGCTTTCTTT. It codes for CASSYTEAFF.

This rearrangement joins TRBV18 to TRBJ2-7; no firm D call. V lost 5 bases and J lost 1, with 9 bases in between. CDR1 and CDR2 from the germline V gene are KGHSH and LQKENI. This CDR3 is 13 amino acids long. CDR3 sequence (DNA): TGTGCCAGCTCAGCGGATCAATCCTACGAGCAGTACTTC. Protein sequence: CASSADQSYEQYF.

V usage is TRBV29-1 and J usage is TRBJ1-2; perhaps TRBD1 as D (6 bases). This CDR3 contains 12 residues. Deletions cut 6 bases from V and 2 bases from J, with 10 bases between. The germline V gene encodes CDR1 SQVTM and CDR2 ANQGSEA. CDR3 region: CSVETGNYGYTF. The CDR3 coding sequence is TGCAGCGTCGAAACAGGGAACTATGGCTACACCTTC.